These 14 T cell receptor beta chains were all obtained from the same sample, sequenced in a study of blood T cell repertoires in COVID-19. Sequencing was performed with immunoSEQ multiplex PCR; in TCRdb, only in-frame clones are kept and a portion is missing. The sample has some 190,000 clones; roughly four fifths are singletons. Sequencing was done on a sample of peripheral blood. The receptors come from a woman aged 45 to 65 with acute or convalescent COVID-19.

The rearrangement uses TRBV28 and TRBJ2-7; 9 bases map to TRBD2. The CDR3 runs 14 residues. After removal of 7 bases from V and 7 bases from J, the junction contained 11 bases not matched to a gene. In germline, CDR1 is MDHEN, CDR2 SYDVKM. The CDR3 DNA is TGTGCCAGCAATGGGCGGGAGGGCCTTTGGGAGCAGTACTTC. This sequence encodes CASNGREGLWEQYF.

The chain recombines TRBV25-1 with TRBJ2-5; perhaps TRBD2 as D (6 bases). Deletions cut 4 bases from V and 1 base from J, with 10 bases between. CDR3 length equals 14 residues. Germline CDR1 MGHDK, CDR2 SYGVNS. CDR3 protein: CASSVPAGQETQYF. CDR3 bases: TGTGCCAGCAGTGTCCCAGCGGGCCAAGAGACCCAGTACTTC.

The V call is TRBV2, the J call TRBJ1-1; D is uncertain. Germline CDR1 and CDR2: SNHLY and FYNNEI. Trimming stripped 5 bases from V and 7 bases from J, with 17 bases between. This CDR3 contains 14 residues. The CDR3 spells CASSTGMPAFEAFF. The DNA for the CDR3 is TGTGCCAGCAGTACCGGGATGCCCGCGTTTGAAGCTTTCTTT. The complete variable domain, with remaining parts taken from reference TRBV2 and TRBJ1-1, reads EPEVTQTPSHQVTQMGQEVILRCVPISNHLYFYWYRQILGQKVEFLVSFYNNEISEKSEIFDDQFSVERPDGSNFTLKIRSTKLEDSAMYFCASSTGMPAFEAFFGQGTRLTVV.

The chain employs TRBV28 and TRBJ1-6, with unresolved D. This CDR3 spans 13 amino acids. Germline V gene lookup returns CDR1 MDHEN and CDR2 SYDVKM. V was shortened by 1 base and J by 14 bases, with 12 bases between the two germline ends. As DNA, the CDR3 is TGTGCCAGCAGTTTATCCGAGGTCTTATCCCTCCACTTT. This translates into CASSLSEVLSLHF.

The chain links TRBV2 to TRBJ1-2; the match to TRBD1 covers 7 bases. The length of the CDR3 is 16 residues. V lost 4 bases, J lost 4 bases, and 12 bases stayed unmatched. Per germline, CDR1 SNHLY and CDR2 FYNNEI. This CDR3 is CASSGTLRGRVYGYTF. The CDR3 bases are TGTGCCAGCAGTGGTACGCTTAGGGGGCGAGTCTATGGCTACACCTTC.

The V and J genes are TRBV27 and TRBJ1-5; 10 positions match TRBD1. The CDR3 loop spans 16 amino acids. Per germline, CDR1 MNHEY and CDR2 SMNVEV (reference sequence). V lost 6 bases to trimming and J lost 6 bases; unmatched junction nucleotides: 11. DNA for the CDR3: TGTGCCAGCAGCCTTACCCCGACAGGGGGCCCTCAGCCCCAGCATTTT. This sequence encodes CASSLTPTGGPQPQHF.

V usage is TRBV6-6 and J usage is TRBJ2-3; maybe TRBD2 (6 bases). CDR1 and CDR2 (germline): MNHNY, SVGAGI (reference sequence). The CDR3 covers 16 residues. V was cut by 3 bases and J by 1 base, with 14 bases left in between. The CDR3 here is CASSYAGGKGTDTQYF. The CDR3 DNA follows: TGTGCCAGCAGTTATGCCGGCGGGAAGGGCACAGATACGCAGTATTTT.

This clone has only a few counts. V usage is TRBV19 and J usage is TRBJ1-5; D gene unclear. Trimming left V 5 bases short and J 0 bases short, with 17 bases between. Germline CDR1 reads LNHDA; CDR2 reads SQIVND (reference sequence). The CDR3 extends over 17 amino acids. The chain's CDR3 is CASSPPARQYSNQPQHF. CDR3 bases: TGTGCCAGTAGTCCGCCGGCCCGACAATATAGCAATCAGCCCCAGCATTTT.

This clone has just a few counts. CDR3 in DNA: TGTGCCAGCAGTTACTCACGGGACATGAACACTGAAGCTTTCTTT. Translating gives CASSYSRDMNTEAFF. The chain is built from TRBV6-5 and TRBJ1-1; D might be TRBD1 (6 bases). There are 15 residues in the CDR3. Germline CDR1 MNHEY, CDR2 SVGAGI. The V gene lost 0 bases and the J gene lost 0 bases, with 8 bases spanning the gap.

CDR3 sequence (DNA): TGTGCCAGCAGTTTAAGGCCAGGGGTAGTGAACACTGAAGCTTTCTTT. Amino acid sequence: CASSLRPGVVNTEAFF. The genes are TRBV27 and TRBJ1-1; the D gene is possibly TRBD1 (6 bases). Germline V gene lookup returns CDR1 MNHEY and CDR2 SMNVEV (reference sequence). Trimming shortened V by 2 bases and J by 0 bases, and 13 bases separated the two germline ends. The CDR3 is made up of 16 amino acids.

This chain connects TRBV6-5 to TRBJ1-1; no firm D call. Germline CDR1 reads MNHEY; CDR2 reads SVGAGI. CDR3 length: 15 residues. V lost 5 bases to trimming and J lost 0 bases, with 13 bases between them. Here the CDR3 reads CASSTPGGVNTEAFF. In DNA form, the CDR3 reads TGTGCCAGCAGTACCCCCGGCGGGGTGAACACTGAAGCTTTCTTT.

The CDR3 sequence: CASRSQGGQGAGGYTF. CDR3 DNA sequence: TGTGCCAGCAGATCCCAGGGAGGACAGGGGGCGGGAGGCTACACCTTC. The chain uses TRBV28 and TRBJ1-2; 11 bases line up with TRBD1. Germline CDR1 and CDR2: MDHEN and SYDVKM. V shed 6 bases and J 8 bases; nucleotides not matched to a gene: 14. This CDR3 comprises 16 residues.

Here the CDR3 DNA reads TGCAGCGTCGAATGGGCAGGGGCGCGTACAGATACGCAGTATTTT. Protein: CSVEWAGARTDTQYF. V is TRBV29-1 and J is TRBJ2-3, with TRBD1 as a possible D gene (6 bases). The germline gives CDR1 SQVTM, CDR2 ANQGSEA. The CDR3 is 15 residues long. Trimming took off 6 bases at V and 3 bases at J, with 19 bases between the two ends.

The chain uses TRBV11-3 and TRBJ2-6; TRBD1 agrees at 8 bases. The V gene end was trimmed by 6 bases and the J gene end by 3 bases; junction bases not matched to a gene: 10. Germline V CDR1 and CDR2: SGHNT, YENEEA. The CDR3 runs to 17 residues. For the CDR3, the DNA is TGTGCCAGCAGTTCTGGACAGGGCGCAGGTGGGGCCAACGTCCTGACTTTC. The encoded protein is CASSSGQGAGGANVLTF.